The TCR beta chain described here comes from a study of blood T cell repertoires in COVID-19. Study-level information: The analysed material was cDNA or gDNA that came from T cells, B-cell-depleted T cells, or PBMCs.

CDR1 is SGHAT, CDR2 FQNNGV, per germline. V gave up 4 bases and J gave up 3 bases; unmatched junction bases: 5. This CDR3 comprises 15 residues. Participants spanned ages about 18 to 90 years and resided in about 25 US areas. The repertoire was sequenced with immunoSEQ multiplex PCR; TCRdb's copy has only in-frame clones and lacks some. The sample has some 310,000 clones; around 92% are singletons. The receptor was derived from a woman between 25 and 40 years old who had recovered from COVID-19. Material: PBMCs or T cells enriched from blood (not recorded which). The chain combines TRBV11-2 with TRBJ2-7, with 11 positions matching TRBD1. The DNA for the CDR3 is TGTGCCAGCAGCTCCGGGACAGGGGGATTCTACGAGCAGTACTTC. Amino acid sequence: CASSSGTGGFYEQYF. Supplemented by reference TRBV11-2 and TRBJ2-7, the full variable domain reads EAGVAQSPRYKIIEKRQSVAFWCNPISGHATLYWYQQILGQGPKLLIQFQNNGVVDDSQLPKDRFSAERLKGVDSTLKIQPAKLEDSAVYLCASSSGTGGFYEQYFGPGTRLTVT.